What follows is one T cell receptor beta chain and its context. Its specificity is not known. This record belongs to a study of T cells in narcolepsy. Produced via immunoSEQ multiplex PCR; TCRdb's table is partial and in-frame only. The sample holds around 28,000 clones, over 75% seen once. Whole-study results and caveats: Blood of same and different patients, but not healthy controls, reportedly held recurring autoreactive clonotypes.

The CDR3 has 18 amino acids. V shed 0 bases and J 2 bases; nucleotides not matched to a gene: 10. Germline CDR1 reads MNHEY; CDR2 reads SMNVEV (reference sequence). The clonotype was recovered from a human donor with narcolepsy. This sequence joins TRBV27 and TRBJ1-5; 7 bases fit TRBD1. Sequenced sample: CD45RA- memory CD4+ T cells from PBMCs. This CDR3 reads CASSLSSPDRIRNQPQHF. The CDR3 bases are TGTGCCAGCAGTTTATCTAGCCCGGACAGGATACGCAATCAGCCCCAGCATTTT.